What follows are 25 T cell receptor beta chains derived from one specimen sequenced in a study of CXCR3-negative and CXCR3-positive naive CD8 T cells. Whole-study findings and limits: A higher hydrophobicity marked the TRB CDR3s of CXCR3-positive naive cells versus CXCR3-negative naive cells.

No antigen has been assigned to these receptors. Carrying UMI labels, the TRB cDNA libraries were prepared through 5' RACE. TCRdb re-called the 5' RACE reads, yielding one record per CDR3 amino acid sequence without DNA. There are approximately 100,000 distinct CDR3 sequences in the sample, with around 0.36% held by the top ten. The sequencing input was naive CXCR3+ CD8+ T cells from blood. Indicated subset: CD45RO-CCR7+CD27+CD95- naive CD8+ T cells expressing CXCR3 (TNR3+). All receptors come from a human donor in good health. Some clones in this sample may be carry-over from other donors' samples.

V and J are TRBV12-3 or TRBV12-4 and TRBJ2-7; TCRdb outputs TRBD1, but without DNA this stays unchecked. The CDR3 is 15 amino acids. The CDR3 loop is CASRLGAGPTYEQYF.

The J gene is TRBJ2-3, the V gene TRBV10-2; no DNA is available, so the TRBD1 call from TCRdb remains unchecked. CDR1 and CDR2 from the germline V gene are WSHSY and SAAADI. The CDR3 covers 13 residues. The CDR3 sequence: CASSDTRPDTQYF.

The rearrangement joins TRBV9 to TRBJ1-1; TCRdb indicates TRBD1, and absent DNA this call remains unverified. CDR1 SGDLS and CDR2 YYNGEE come from the germline V gene. The CDR3 spans 15 residues. The CDR3 spells CASSVAPQMNTEAFF.

The rearrangement uses TRBV3-1 and TRBJ2-7; the D call of TRBD2 rests on TCRdb alone, since no DNA is present to check it. This CDR3 comprises 14 residues. Looked up from germline, CDR1 is LGHDT and CDR2 is YNNKEL (reference sequence). The CDR3 region is CASSQGAGGYEQYF.

The rearrangement uses TRBV20-1 and TRBJ2-3; as DNA is missing, the TRBD1 call by TCRdb cannot be tested. Germline CDR1 and CDR2: DFQATT and SNEGSKA (reference sequence). The CDR3 runs to 14 residues. The CDR3 sequence is CSARDWGQTDTQYF.

V and J are TRBV7-8 and TRBJ2-5; TCRdb reports TRBD1, a call that lacks DNA to check it against. This CDR3 has 16 residues. CDR1 and CDR2 from the germline V gene are SGHVS and FQNEAQ. CDR3 sequence: CASSFHSWTDQETQYF.

This chain uses TRBV28 with TRBJ2-7; the TCRdb D gene call, TRBD1, has no DNA to confirm it. Germline V lookup: CDR1 MDHEN, CDR2 SYDVKM. The CDR3 runs 13 residues. Here the CDR3 reads CASRTGFSYEQYF.

The CDR3 region is CASSLVGPSTGELTGELFF. This chain links TRBV7-6 with TRBJ2-2; the TRBD1 assignment by TCRdb is unverifiable without DNA. Germline CDR1 and CDR2: SGHVS and FNYEAQ. The CDR3 loop spans 19 amino acids.

The chain is built from TRBV5-1 and TRBJ1-5; the D call from TCRdb, TRBD1, cannot be confirmed without DNA. Germline values: CDR1 SGHRS, CDR2 YFSETQ. The CDR3 has 15 residues. CDR3 sequence: CASSLGQGGNQPQHF.

The V gene is TRBV7-9, the J gene TRBJ1-1. The CDR3 is made up of 15 amino acids. Per germline, CDR1 SEHNR and CDR2 FQNEAQ (reference sequence). CDR3 in amino acids: CASSASGGGNTEAFF.

This chain links TRBV25-1 with TRBJ2-5; checking the TCRdb D call of TRBD1 is not possible without DNA. This CDR3 is 14 amino acids long. Germline V gene sequence: CDR1 MGHDK, CDR2 SYGVNS. CDR3 loop: CASSNVGDLETQYF.

CDR3 loop: CASSATVAQSYYEQYF. The chain links TRBV4-1 to TRBJ2-7. Germline CDR1 MGHRA, CDR2 YSYEKL. The CDR3 loop spans 16 amino acids.

This chain joins TRBV29-1 and TRBJ1-1. The CDR3 is 13 amino acids. From germline, CDR1 is SQVTM and CDR2 ANQGSEA. The CDR3 sequence is CSVEGGFGTEAFF.

The CDR3 sequence: CASSPWGAGELFF. The chain uses TRBV11-3 and TRBJ2-2; as DNA is missing, the TRBD1 call by TCRdb cannot be tested. From germline, CDR1 is SGHNT and CDR2 YENEEA. This CDR3 comprises 13 residues.

The chain carries TRBV6-1 and TRBJ2-7. From germline, CDR1 is MNHNS and CDR2 SASEGT. This CDR3 region has 13 residues. CDR3 sequence reads: CASSERVDREQYF.

This chain connects TRBV14 to TRBJ2-7. CDR3 length: 14 amino acids. Germline values: CDR1 SGHDN, CDR2 FVKESK. CDR3: CASSQVQHYYEQYF.

The rearrangement uses TRBV6-5 and TRBJ2-7; TCRdb calls TRBD1, which cannot be checked without DNA. The CDR3 totals 15 residues. Germline V lookup: CDR1 MNHEY, CDR2 SVGAGI. This CDR3 is CASSESGQRTYEQYF.

CDR3: CASSPGQGSEQYF. This rearrangement joins TRBV12-3 or TRBV12-4 to TRBJ2-7; as DNA is missing, the TRBD1 call by TCRdb cannot be tested. This CDR3 is 13 amino acids long.

The chain is built from TRBV7-9 and TRBJ2-1; lacking DNA, the TRBD2 call made by TCRdb goes unchecked. CDR1 SEHNR and CDR2 FQNEAQ come from the germline V gene (reference sequence). The CDR3 is 16 amino acids. The CDR3 sequence is CASSTSLAGTPSEQFF. Supplemented by reference TRBV7-9 and TRBJ2-1, the full variable domain reads DTGVSQNPRHKITKRGQNVTFRCDPISEHNRLYWYRQTLGQGPEFLTYFQNEAQLEKSRLLSDRFSAERPKGSFSTLEIQRTEQGDSAMYLCASSTSLAGTPSEQFFGPGTRLTVL.

This chain links TRBV4-3 with TRBJ2-2; TCRdb picks TRBD2, but there is no DNA to check that call. This CDR3 is 15 amino acids long. Germline V gene lookup returns CDR1 LGHNA and CDR2 YSLEER. The chain's CDR3 is CASSQALLATGELFF.

The chain uses TRBV4-3 and TRBJ2-1. CDR1 LGHNA and CDR2 YSLEER come from the germline V gene. CDR3 length equals 16 residues. The CDR3 region is CASSQAMWSTYNEQFF.

J is TRBJ2-1 and V is TRBV2. Per the germline V gene, CDR1 is SNHLY and CDR2 is FYNNEI. The CDR3 loop spans 18 amino acids. CDR3 sequence reads: CASSEGLVLRRTYNEQFF.

V usage is TRBV11-2 and J usage is TRBJ1-2; the D gene TCRdb calls, TRBD1, cannot be checked with no DNA. This CDR3 region has 15 residues. Germline assignment: CDR1 SGHAT and CDR2 FQNNGV. This chain's CDR3 is CASSLLIGTAYGYTF.

The chain is built from TRBV3-1 and TRBJ2-3. The CDR3 has 11 residues. The germline V gene encodes CDR1 LGHDT and CDR2 YNNKEL (reference sequence). The CDR3 loop reads CASTGTHTQYF.

V is TRBV7-9 and J is TRBJ2-7. The CDR3 runs to 12 residues. From germline, CDR1 is SEHNR and CDR2 FQNEAQ (reference sequence). CDR3 in amino acids: CASRPAIGEQYF.